These 8 T cell receptor beta chains were sequenced from one sample in a study of blood T cell repertoires in COVID-19. Only in-frame clones appear in the TCRdb table, and some are missing; sequencing was by immunoSEQ multiplex PCR. The sample yields fewer than 250,000 clones, 80% to 90% seen once. The specimen was PBMCs or T cells enriched from blood (not recorded which). These receptors originate from a woman younger than 45 with acute COVID-19.

This clone occurred once. The rearrangement joins TRBV5-1 to TRBJ1-2; 7 bases match TRBD1. Per the germline V gene, CDR1 is SGHRS and CDR2 is YFSETQ. This CDR3 spans 14 amino acids. The V and J ends lost 0 bases and 7 bases, in that order; junction bases with no gene match: 6. The CDR3 sequence is CASSLGGGEGGYTF. In DNA form, the CDR3 reads TGCGCCAGCAGCTTGGGAGGGGGCGAAGGTGGCTACACCTTC.

V gene TRBV10-3 combines with J gene TRBJ2-7; 10 nucleotides agree with TRBD1. Per germline, CDR1 ENHRY and CDR2 SYGVKD. Trimming at V came to 6 bases and at J to 6 bases, leaving 8 bases not matched to a gene. This CDR3 comprises 14 residues. CDR3 DNA sequence: TGTGCCATCAGACCGCGGGACAGGGGTAGCGAGCAGTACTTC. It yields the protein CAIRPRDRGSEQYF.

This chain connects TRBV6-5 to TRBJ2-7; 7 bases line up with TRBD1. V lost 4 bases and J lost 9; bases outside the gene matches: 9. The germline V gene has CDR1 MNHEY and CDR2 SVGAGI. CDR3 length equals 13 residues. As DNA, the CDR3 is TGTGCCAGCAGTTGGGACAGAAATGGGGGGCAGTACTTC. Protein: CASSWDRNGGQYF.

The chain combines TRBV11-2 with TRBJ2-2, with D unresolved. This CDR3 has 12 amino acids. The germline V gene has CDR1 SGHAT and CDR2 FQNNGV. V lost 8 bases and J 2 bases, leaving 6 bases between the germline ends. The CDR3 protein is CASRLNTGELFF. The DNA of the CDR3 is TGTGCCAGCCGACTTAACACCGGGGAGCTGTTTTTT.

V usage is TRBV7-9 and J usage is TRBJ1-2, with 8 bases aligning to TRBD1. V shed 4 bases and J 8 bases; nucleotides not matched to a gene: 6. Germline V gene data show CDR1 as SEHNR and CDR2 as FQNEAQ (reference sequence). The CDR3 covers 13 residues. DNA of the CDR3: TGTGCCAGCAGCTCGACAGGGGAGCGAGGCTACACCTTC. It encodes CASSSTGERGYTF.

The chain combines TRBV7-2 with TRBJ1-1, with D perhaps TRBD1 (5 bases). Germline V gives CDR1 SGHTA, CDR2 FQGNSA. The CDR3 totals 12 residues. The V gene lost 1 base and the J gene lost 6 bases, with 6 bases spanning the gap. CDR3 loop: CASSLDRSEAFF. The CDR3 region has the DNA TGTGCCAGCAGCTTAGACAGGTCTGAAGCTTTCTTT.

This clone was detected once. The J gene is TRBJ2-3, the V gene TRBV5-1, with 7 bases aligning to TRBD1. Trimming cost V 4 bases and J 4 bases; bases outside gene matches: 6. The CDR3 length is 14 residues. The germline gives CDR1 SGHRS, CDR2 YFSETQ. The CDR3 DNA sequence: TGCGCCAGCAGCAGGGAAGGGGGCGCAGATACGCAGTATTTT. It encodes CASSREGGADTQYF.

This clone has a single count. The rearrangement joins TRBV5-6 to TRBJ2-1, with 10 bases matching TRBD2. The CDR3 loop spans 16 amino acids. V lost 0 bases and J lost 7; bases outside the gene matches: 7. Germline V gene sequence: CDR1 SGHDT, CDR2 YYEEEE. The CDR3 DNA reads as TGTGCCAGCAGCTTGGGAGCGGGGGGGCCGTCGAATGAGCAGTTCTTC. Its protein is CASSLGAGGPSNEQFF.